Below, one T cell receptor (beta chain) is given with its context. Per the study methods: Amplification from reference gene primers served as the basis for estimated nucleated cell counts. Assay: immunoSEQ multiplex PCR; the TCRdb copy retains only in-frame clones and omits some. The D gene and trimming were derived from the DNA, and the V and J assignments and clone size from that table. The profile shows about 43,000 clones, 80% to 90% of them singletons. The data are from a study of blood T cell repertoires in COVID-19. Study summary: Some COVID-19 samples were acute and others convalescent; all came from the United States, Italy and Spain. The analysed material was cDNA or gDNA that came from T cells, B-cell-depleted T cells, or PBMCs.

Trimming shortened V by 7 bases and J by 6 bases, and 12 bases separated the two germline ends. This CDR3 has 12 residues. The germline V gene encodes CDR1 KGHDR and CDR2 SFDVKD. The receptor comes from a man aged 55 to 69 with active COVID-19. Sequences were obtained from peripheral blood. The rearrangement joins TRBV24-1 to TRBJ2-7; maybe TRBD1 (6 bases). DNA of the CDR3: TGTGCCACCAGCGAGGGACATACCGAGCAGTACTTC. Protein product: CATSEGHTEQYF.